This TCR beta chain was sequenced in a study of shared clonotypes between healthy human individuals. Per the germline V gene, CDR1 is MGHRA and CDR2 is YSYEKL. V lost 4 bases and J 0 bases, leaving 9 bases between the germline ends. The CDR3 runs to 14 residues. This clone was observed a few times. Clones were read by immunoSEQ multiplex PCR, and TCRdb kept only the in-frame ones, dropping some. Of about 1 million clones in the sample, around 74% are singletons; the top ten hold 1.4% to 1.5%. The J gene is TRBJ2-5, the V gene TRBV4-1; D uncertain. The source material was memory CD4+ T cells sorted from blood. The subset is: CD45RA-negative fraction. This TCR was sampled from a man aged 18 to 35 in good health. The CDR3 loop reads CASSLTPNQETQYF. CDR3 bases: TGCGCCAGCAGCCTAACACCTAACCAAGAGACCCAGTACTTC.